One sample yielded the 11 T cell receptor beta chains listed below, sequenced in a study of T cells in Graves' hyperthyroidism and ophthalmopathy. Amplification of TCR beta CDR3 regions used RNA as the template. Primed by the HTBI set, a first-round RT-PCR was run on the TCR CDR3. MiXCR, applied by TCRdb to the multiplex PCR reads, yields one record per CDR3 protein. The table shows 250,000 or so distinct CDR3 sequences, with about 15% occurring only once. The sequencing sample was made of blood. The receptors stem from a woman between 18 and 30 years old with Graves' ophthalmopathy.

This clonotype is a singleton in its sample. The rearrangement links TRBV7-8 to TRBJ1-2, with D possibly matching TRBD1 (6 bases). Trimming cost V 4 bases and J 2 bases, with 23 bases left between them. The length of the CDR3 is 18 residues. From germline, CDR1 is SGHVS and CDR2 FQNEAQ. The CDR3 DNA reads as TGTGCCAGCAGCTCGCTCCGGGACAACGACTTAGAAAACTATGGCTACACCTTC. Translating gives CASSSLRDNDLENYGYTF.

This clonotype was recorded many times. This rearrangement joins TRBV18 to TRBJ2-5; 10 nucleotides agree with TRBD1. This CDR3 spans 15 amino acids. Germline lookup yields CDR1 KGHSH and CDR2 LQKENI. V was clipped by 3 bases and J by 5 bases; unmatched bases: 6. CDR3 residues: CASSPPTGGWETQYF. The DNA for the CDR3 is TGTGCCAGCTCACCCCCGACAGGGGGCTGGGAGACCCAGTACTTC. Filled out from reference TRBV18 and TRBJ2-5, the complete variable domain reads NAGVMQNPRHLVRRRGQEARLRCSPMKGHSHVYWYRQLPEEGLKFMVYLQKENIIDESGMPKERFSAEFPKEGPSILRIQQVVRGDSAAYFCASSPPTGGWETQYFGPGTRLLVL.

This clonotype was seen many times. This chain connects TRBV5-4 to TRBJ1-2; 11 nucleotides align to TRBD1. The CDR3 spans 15 residues. Germline lookup yields CDR1 SGHNT and CDR2 YYREEE (reference sequence). V shed 4 bases and J 2 bases; nucleotides not matched to a gene: 4. CDR3: CASSQRTGGNYGYTF. CDR3 sequence (DNA): TGTGCCAGCAGCCAACGGACAGGGGGCAACTATGGCTACACCTTC.

The J gene is TRBJ2-3, the V gene TRBV2; D is possibly TRBD1 or TRBD2 (5 bases each). This CDR3 has 13 amino acids. V lost 3 bases to trimming and J lost 6 bases, with 10 bases between them. Per germline, CDR1 SNHLY and CDR2 FYNNEI. This chain's CDR3 is CASSDRWGDTQYF. The DNA of the CDR3 is TGTGCCAGCAGTGATAGGTGGGGGGATACGCAGTATTTT.

This clonotype came up many times. The chain has TRBV5-6 and TRBJ2-7, with 7 bases fitting TRBD2. Germline V CDR1 and CDR2: SGHDT, YYEEEE. V trimming: 2 bases; J trimming: 6 bases; junction bases outside the gene matches: 11. This CDR3 has 15 residues. The CDR3 DNA reads TGTGCCAGCAGCTTCGGACGCGGGAGTCCCCCCGAGCAGTACTTC. Translating gives CASSFGRGSPPEQYF.

This clonotype has ten or more counts. This chain joins TRBV27 and TRBJ2-3; D possibly uses TRBD1 or TRBD2 (6 bases each). The ends were cut back, 2 bases at V and 5 bases at J, with 17 bases in the middle. Germline values: CDR1 MNHEY, CDR2 SMNVEV (reference sequence). CDR3 size: 16 residues. The CDR3: CASSLGWGAGGDTQYF. CDR3 coding DNA: TGTGCCAGCAGTTTAGGGTGGGGGGCTGGGGGAGATACGCAGTATTTT.

This clonotype was recorded at least ten times. The V gene is TRBV9, the J gene TRBJ1-2; 9 bases are a match to TRBD1. V gave up 0 bases and J gave up 8 bases; unmatched junction bases: 11. The CDR3 covers 16 residues. The germline V gene encodes CDR1 SGDLS and CDR2 YYNGEE. CDR3 coding DNA: TGTGCCAGCAGCGTAGATCTGGGACAGGGAGGGAGAGGCTACACCTTC. This sequence encodes CASSVDLGQGGRGYTF.

The chain carries TRBV11-1 and TRBJ2-1; TRBD2 aligns across 11 bases. The germline CDR1 and CDR2 sequences are SGHAT and FQDESV (reference sequence). The length of the CDR3 is 20 residues. V shed 5 bases and J 7 bases; nucleotides not matched to a gene: 22. The CDR3 DNA reads TGTGCCAGCAGCCTAACTTCCTTACTAGCGGGGGTGACCGGTGGGAATGAGCAGTTCTTC. This gives the protein CASSLTSLLAGVTGGNEQFF.

This clonotype appeared many times. The rearrangement links TRBV5-6 to TRBJ1-1; D remains ambiguous. Germline values: CDR1 SGHDT, CDR2 YYEEEE. The CDR3 length is 15 residues. V was shortened by 4 bases and J by 3 bases, with 16 bases between the two germline ends. The CDR3 here is CASSPPRVRYTEAFF. The CDR3 DNA reads TGTGCCAGCAGCCCGCCCCGGGTTCGTTACACTGAAGCTTTCTTT.

This clonotype was seen at least ten times. The chain employs TRBV7-9 and TRBJ1-1; perhaps TRBD1 as D (5 bases). Germline V gene sequence: CDR1 SEHNR, CDR2 FQNEAQ (reference sequence). V was clipped by 5 bases and J by 4 bases, with 17 bases between them. The CDR3 runs to 15 residues. The chain's CDR3 is CASSNPPLGGTEAFF. CDR3 bases: TGTGCCAGCAGCAATCCACCCCTGGGGGGCACTGAAGCTTTCTTT.

This clonotype was found many times. The rearrangement links TRBV3-2 to TRBJ2-7; TRBD2 reflects the table's D call only, with no check against the DNA. TRBV3-2 is a known pseudogene. The CDR3 extends over 13 amino acids. CDR3 in DNA: TGTGCCAGCAGCCAAGGGAGCGGGAACGAGCAGTACTTC. Translating gives CASSQGSGNEQYF.